This T cell receptor (beta chain) was obtained from a study of neurological immune-mediated disorders. Study results and caveats: Subjects shared no identical expanded-clone CDR3 amino acid sequences, suggesting private TCR-beta repertoires in all groups.

Germline CDR1 is KGHSH and CDR2 is LQKENI. The V end lost 4 bases, the J end lost 3 bases, and 10 bases lay between the germline ends. The CDR3 spans 13 residues. This clonotype was detected ten times or more. Its antigen is unidentified. TCRdb redid the calling of the 5' RACE reads with MiXCR, one entry per CDR3 protein. Of about 66,000 distinct CDR3 sequences listed, around 3.9% were seen once; the top ten hold 1.3%. The sequencing sample was made of PBMCs. The receptor was isolated from a man aged 25 to 40 with multiple sclerosis. The chain combines TRBV18 with TRBJ2-7, with D possibly matching TRBD1 (5 bases). CDR3 in amino acids: CASSRDSFYEQYF. CDR3 coding DNA: TGTGCCAGCTCACGTGACAGTTTCTACGAGCAGTACTTC. Variable domain in full (rest from reference TRBV18 and TRBJ2-7): NAGVMQNPRHLVRRRGQEARLRCSPMKGHSHVYWYRQLPEEGLKFMVYLQKENIIDESGMPKERFSAEFPKEGPSILRIQQVVRGDSAAYFCASSRDSFYEQYFGPGTRLTVT.